This T cell receptor beta chain was documented in a study of T cell responses to AZD1222 COVID-19 vaccine. General study points: Just 5 or 6 AZD1222 recipients tested seropositive at baseline. Two AZD1222 doses significantly raised spike-specific TCR breadth and depth over controls.

As regards this clone: The antigen remains unidentified.

This table comes from immunoSEQ multiplex PCR, and its TCRdb copy is limited to in-frame clones, with some not included. The data hold 95,000 to 150,000 clones, with 90% observed a single time. This CDR3 contains 17 residues. Germline loops: CDR1 SNHLY, CDR2 FYNNEI. V was cut by 3 bases and J by 2 bases, with 17 bases left in between. The TCR comes from an adult who received the MenACWY meningococcal vaccine as a control. The starting material was peripheral blood, obtained 28 days after the second dose of the MenACWY control vaccine. The chain joins TRBV2 to TRBJ1-3; no definite D call. The CDR3 region has the DNA TGTGCCAGCAGTGATGTCGACCAGGCCGGGGCTGGAAACACCATATATTTT. Protein sequence: CASSDVDQAGAGNTIYF.